This T cell receptor beta chain was documented in a study of T-cell memory formation after mild COVID-19. Overall study: TCR clusters were mostly donor specific.

Study findings and constraints: Second-wave clones that peaked on day 37 lacked confirmed SARS-CoV-2 specificity. Contracting clones from day 15 to 85 showed balanced CD4/CD8; later expanders favored CD4+.

TCR alpha and TCR beta cDNA libraries with sample barcodes and UMIs came from 5'RACE using constant-segment primers. TCRdb reprocessed the 5' RACE reads via MiXCR and lists one record per CDR3 protein. The sample records just under 550,000 distinct CDR3 sequences, about 20% being singletons. This clonotype was seen a handful of times. Its specificity is unknown. V lost 0 bases to trimming and J lost 0 bases, with 11 bases between them. The CDR3 has 16 residues. CDR1 LGHDT and CDR2 YNNKEL come from the germline V gene (reference sequence). The TCR was taken from an adult woman who had mild COVID-19 (a few samples of this study predate the infection). Cell type and time point are not known. The genes are TRBV3-1 and TRBJ1-1; tentatively, D is TRBD1 (6 bases). Sequenced sample: PBMCs or a T cell subset sorted from them (not recorded which). CDR3 amino acids: CASSQERGTMNTEAFF. CDR3 coding DNA: TGTGCCAGCAGCCAAGAAAGGGGGACCATGAACACTGAAGCTTTCTTT.